The source of this TCR beta chain is a study of early T cells in non-severe SARS-CoV-2 infection. This clonotype was counted many times. The germline V and J ends were trimmed by 8 bases and 6 bases, with 17 bases remaining between them. The germline V gene has CDR1 DFQATT and CDR2 SNEGSKA (reference sequence). This CDR3 has 14 amino acids. Attached unique molecular identifiers marked individual cDNA molecules. TCRdb analysed the 5' RACE reads with MiXCR anew, one entry per CDR3 protein. The sample lists about 25,000 distinct CDR3 sequences, around 5.1% occurring once. The genes are TRBV20-1 and TRBJ1-6; TRBD1 is a possible D gene (5 bases). This clonotype originated in an adult who was a healthcare worker with PCR-confirmed SARS-CoV-2 infection or an uninfected control (not recorded which). Sequenced material: whole blood. The CDR3 sequence is CSTRVVRVNSPLHF. CDR3 sequence (DNA): TGCAGTACTCGCGTGGTCAGGGTTAATTCACCCCTCCACTTT.